One and the same sample provided the 9 T cell receptor beta chains below, sequenced in a study of OX40 agonist ivuxolimab in advanced cancers. Generated by immunoSEQ multiplex PCR, the TCRdb table keeps only in-frame clones and is missing some. The data show approximately 49,000 clones, around 84% seen once. The source material was CD4+ or CD8+ T cells sorted from blood, sampled in a trial of the OX40 agonist ivuxolimab. The source of these receptors is an adult with an advanced solid tumor such as melanoma, head and neck, liver or kidney cancer.

This chain uses TRBV2 with TRBJ2-1, with TRBD2 identical over 14 bases. V lost 4 bases to trimming and J lost 8 bases; unmatched junction nucleotides: 4. Germline V lookup: CDR1 SNHLY, CDR2 FYNNEI. This CDR3 contains 15 residues. The CDR3 reads CASSVGLAGDDEQFF. CDR3 DNA: TGTGCCAGCAGTGTGGGACTAGCGGGAGACGATGAGCAGTTCTTC. Full variable domain (remainder filled in from reference TRBV2 and TRBJ2-1): EPEVTQTPSHQVTQMGQEVILRCVPISNHLYFYWYRQILGQKVEFLVSFYNNEISEKSEIFDDQFSVERPDGSNFTLKIRSTKLEDSAMYFCASSVGLAGDDEQFFGPGTRLTVL.

The chain carries TRBV19 and TRBJ1-5; 8 bases fit TRBD1. This CDR3 is built from 18 residues. CDR1 is LNHDA, CDR2 SQIVND, per germline (reference sequence). V shed 6 bases, J shed 0 bases, and the junction held 13 bases outside the gene matches. CDR3 nucleotide sequence: TGTGCCAGTAGCCGACAGGGGCCAAAAAAATATAGCAATCAGCCCCAGCATTTT. Its translation: CASSRQGPKKYSNQPQHF. Filled out from reference TRBV19 and TRBJ1-5, the complete variable domain reads DGGITQSPKYLFRKEGQNVTLSCEQNLNHDAMYWYRQDPGQGLRLIYYSQIVNDFQKGDIAEGYSVSREKKESFPLTVTSAQKNPTAFYLCASSRQGPKKYSNQPQHFGDGTRLSIL.

CDR3 sequence: CASSSGGPRSEQFF. CDR3 coding DNA: TGTGCCAGCAGTTCAGGGGGTCCTAGGAGTGAGCAGTTCTTC. The genes are TRBV2 and TRBJ2-1; 7 bases match TRBD1. Germline V gene data show CDR1 as SNHLY and CDR2 as FYNNEI. Losses at the gene ends were 5 bases for V and 9 bases for J; bases not matched to a gene: 10. The CDR3 runs 14 residues. Combining the CDR3 with reference TRBV2 and TRBJ2-1 gives the whole variable domain EPEVTQTPSHQVTQMGQEVILRCVPISNHLYFYWYRQILGQKVEFLVSFYNNEISEKSEIFDDQFSVERPDGSNFTLKIRSTKLEDSAMYFCASSSGGPRSEQFFGPGTRLTVL.

The genes are TRBV4-2 and TRBJ2-2; the D gene is possibly TRBD2 (5 bases). V lost 0 bases to trimming and J lost 0 bases, with 11 bases between them. The CDR3 is 17 residues long. The germline V gene encodes CDR1 LGHNA and CDR2 YNFKEQ. The CDR3: CASSQDFGKANTGELFF. The DNA of the CDR3 is TGTGCCAGCAGCCAAGATTTCGGGAAAGCGAACACCGGGGAGCTGTTTTTT.

The V gene is TRBV7-9, the J gene TRBJ2-3; D is unclear. Trimming removed 5 bases at V and 6 bases at J, with 9 bases between. Germline CDR1 is SEHNR and CDR2 is FQNEAQ (reference sequence). The CDR3 spans 12 residues. The CDR3 DNA reads TGTGCCAGCAGCCCCTCACGGGATACGCAGTATTTT. Its protein product is CASSPSRDTQYF.

This sequence joins TRBV4-1 and TRBJ1-2, with D maybe TRBD1 (6 bases). This CDR3 contains 15 residues. Germline V gene sequence: CDR1 MGHRA, CDR2 YSYEKL. The ends were cut back, 1 base at V and 5 bases at J, with 14 bases in the middle. As DNA, the CDR3 is TGCGCCAGCAGCCAAGGTACGGGGGCCCCTTATGGCTACACCTTC. Protein product: CASSQGTGAPYGYTF.

This rearrangement joins TRBV11-2 to TRBJ2-1, with D hard to call. Trimming left V 5 bases short and J 13 bases short, with 12 bases between. Germline lookup yields CDR1 SGHAT and CDR2 FQNNGV. This CDR3 comprises 11 residues. The CDR3 here is CASSLHRSQFF. The CDR3 nucleotides read TGTGCCAGCAGCCTACACCGGTCACAGTTCTTC.

The chain employs TRBV28 and TRBJ1-1; D not resolved. Germline V gene sequence: CDR1 MDHEN, CDR2 SYDVKM. V lost 5 bases to trimming and J lost 2 bases, with 6 bases between them. The CDR3 consists of 12 residues. The CDR3 reads CASSELNTEAFF. The CDR3 nucleotides read TGTGCCAGCAGTGAGTTAAACACTGAAGCTTTCTTT.

This clone was seen a single time. The genes are TRBV7-8 and TRBJ2-7; 10 nucleotides line up with TRBD2. Germline loops: CDR1 SGHVS, CDR2 FQNEAQ. Trimming took 3 bases from V and 4 from J; bases not matched to a gene: 6. This CDR3 spans 15 amino acids. The CDR3: CASSFLAGVHYEQYF. The CDR3 nucleotides read TGTGCCAGCAGCTTTCTAGCGGGAGTCCATTACGAGCAGTACTTC.